This T cell receptor (beta chain) originates from a study of blood T cell repertoires in COVID-19. Study overall: T cells, B-cell-depleted T cells, or PBMCs provided the cDNA or gDNA that served as material.

The CDR3 runs to 12 residues. V lost 10 bases and J lost 6; bases outside the gene matches: 8. Repertoires were generated with immunoSEQ multiplex PCR, while TCRdb's copy carries only in-frame clones and drops some. The repertoire has 250,000 or so clones, approximately 85% of them found once; the top ten carry less than 4.5%. This receptor was obtained from a man aged 50 to 60 with acute or convalescent COVID-19. The sample comprised peripheral blood. The rearrangement uses TRBV12-3 or TRBV12-4 and TRBJ1-2; 7 bases align to TRBD1. Here the CDR3 reads CATARTGHGYTF. The CDR3 DNA is TGTGCCACCGCCCGGACAGGACATGGCTACACCTTC.